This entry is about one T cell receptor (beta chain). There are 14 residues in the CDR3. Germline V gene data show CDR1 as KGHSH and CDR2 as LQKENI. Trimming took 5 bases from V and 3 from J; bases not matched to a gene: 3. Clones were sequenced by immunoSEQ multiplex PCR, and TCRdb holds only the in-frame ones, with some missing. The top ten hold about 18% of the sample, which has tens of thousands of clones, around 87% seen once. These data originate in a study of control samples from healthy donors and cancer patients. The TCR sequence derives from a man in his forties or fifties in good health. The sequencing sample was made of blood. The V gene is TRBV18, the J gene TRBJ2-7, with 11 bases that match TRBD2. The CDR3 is CASSLGLAGYEQYF. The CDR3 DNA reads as TGTGCCAGCTCATTAGGACTAGCGGGCTACGAGCAGTACTTC. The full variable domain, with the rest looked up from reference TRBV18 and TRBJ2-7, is NAGVMQNPRHLVRRRGQEARLRCSPMKGHSHVYWYRQLPEEGLKFMVYLQKENIIDESGMPKERFSAEFPKEGPSILRIQQVVRGDSAAYFCASSLGLAGYEQYFGPGTRLTVT.